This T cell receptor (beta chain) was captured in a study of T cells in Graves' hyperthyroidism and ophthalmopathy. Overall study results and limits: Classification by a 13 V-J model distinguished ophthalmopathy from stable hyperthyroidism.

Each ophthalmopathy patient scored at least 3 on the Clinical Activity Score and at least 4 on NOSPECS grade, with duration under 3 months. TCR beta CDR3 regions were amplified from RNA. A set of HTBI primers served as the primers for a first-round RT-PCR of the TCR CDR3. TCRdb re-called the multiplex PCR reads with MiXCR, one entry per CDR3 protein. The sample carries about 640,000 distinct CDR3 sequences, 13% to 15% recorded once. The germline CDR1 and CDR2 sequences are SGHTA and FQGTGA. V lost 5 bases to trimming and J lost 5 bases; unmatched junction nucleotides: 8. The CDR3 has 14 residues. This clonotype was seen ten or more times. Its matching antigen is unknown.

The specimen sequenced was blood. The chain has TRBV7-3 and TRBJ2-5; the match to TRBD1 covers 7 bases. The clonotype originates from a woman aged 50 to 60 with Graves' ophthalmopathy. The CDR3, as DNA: TGTGCCAGCAGCCCAAACAGGGGAAGCGAGACCCAGTACTTC. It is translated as CASSPNRGSETQYF.